The following is a TCR beta chain sequence with its context. Germline CDR1 is MGHRA and CDR2 is YSYEKL. V lost 3 bases to trimming and J lost 7 bases; unmatched junction nucleotides: 14. The CDR3 is 18 amino acids. The record originates from a study of OX40 agonist ivuxolimab in advanced cancers. Clones were read by immunoSEQ multiplex PCR, and TCRdb kept only the in-frame ones, dropping some. The data hold 75,000 to 80,000 clones, with 94% observed a single time. The rearrangement joins TRBV4-1 to TRBJ2-1; 11 positions agree with TRBD2. The sequence derives from an adult with an advanced solid tumor such as melanoma, head and neck, liver or kidney cancer. The sequencing used CD4+ or CD8+ T cells sorted from blood, collected in a trial of the OX40 agonist ivuxolimab. CDR3 region: CASSQAGSGTSGLNEQFF. The CDR3 nucleotides are TGCGCCAGCAGCCAGGCTGGCTCCGGGACTAGCGGACTAAATGAGCAGTTCTTC.